A single sample gave rise to the 21 T cell receptor beta chains below, sequenced in a study. TCRdb called the RT-PCR reads again in MiXCR, with one record for every CDR3 protein. The sample yields about 680,000 distinct CDR3 sequences, around 14% seen once. Material: memory CD4+ T cells from blood. The receptors stem from a female donor in good health, serving as a healthy control.

The chain carries TRBV7-2 and TRBJ2-5; 8 nucleotides match TRBD2. The CDR3 consists of 14 residues. The V segment lost 3 bases and the J segment 4 bases; nucleotides outside the gene matches: 4. The germline V gene encodes CDR1 SGHTA and CDR2 FQGNSA. The CDR3 reads CASSFKRGPETQYF. As DNA, the CDR3 is TGTGCCAGCAGCTTCAAGCGGGGGCCAGAGACCCAGTACTTC.

The J gene is TRBJ2-7, the V gene TRBV20-1; possibly TRBD2 for D (5 bases). Germline V gives CDR1 DFQATT, CDR2 SNEGSKA (reference sequence). The CDR3 is 12 residues long. Trimming took off 5 bases at V and 3 bases at J, with 11 bases between the two ends. CDR3 in amino acids: CSAPLTSYEQYF. CDR3 nucleotides: TGCAGTGCTCCCCTTACTAGCTACGAGCAGTACTTC.

The chain couples TRBV7-3 to TRBJ2-2, with 7 bases aligning to TRBD2. The CDR3 spans 14 residues. Germline assignment: CDR1 SGHTA and CDR2 FQGTGA. V was pared by 5 bases and J by 6 bases, with 6 bases of the junction left unmatched. For the CDR3, the DNA is TGTGCCAGCAGCCCTTTTCGGGAGGCCGGGGAGCTGTTTTTT. This codes for CASSPFREAGELFF.

In this sample, this clonotype turned up many times. The chain joins TRBV20-1 to TRBJ1-4; TRBD1 matches at 7 bases. This CDR3 is 14 amino acids long. After removal of 3 bases from V and 10 bases from J, the junction contained 11 bases not matched to a gene. The germline V gene encodes CDR1 DFQATT and CDR2 SNEGSKA (reference sequence). For the CDR3, the DNA is TGCAGTGCTAGCTCTCGGGACAGTGGTGTAAAACTGTTTTTT. Its protein product is CSASSRDSGVKLFF.

This clonotype has just a few counts. The chain links TRBV28 to TRBJ2-5; D tentatively fits TRBD1 or TRBD2 (5 bases each). V was trimmed by 6 bases and J by 5 bases, leaving 19 bases between them. The CDR3 is made up of 15 amino acids. Germline V CDR1 and CDR2: MDHEN, SYDVKM. In DNA, the CDR3 is TGTGCCAGCAGCCCCTCGGGACGGGCGCGGGAGACCCAGTACTTC. Protein sequence: CASSPSGRARETQYF.

The J gene is TRBJ2-1, the V gene TRBV5-1, with 15 positions matching TRBD2. The germline CDR1 and CDR2 sequences are SGHRS and YFSETQ. This CDR3 comprises 15 residues. V shed 3 bases and J 7 bases; nucleotides not matched to a gene: 2. The DNA for the CDR3 is TGCGCCAGCAGCTGGACTAGCGGGGGGGGGAATGAGCAGTTCTTC. Protein sequence: CASSWTSGGGNEQFF.

V is TRBV7-9 and J is TRBJ2-2, with D unclear. The germline gives CDR1 SEHNR, CDR2 FQNEAQ (reference sequence). The CDR3 contains 15 residues. Trimming pared 1 base from V and 8 bases from J, leaving 14 bases between. The CDR3 reads CASSLVPGRSGELFF. DNA of the CDR3: TGTGCCAGCAGCTTAGTGCCCGGTAGGAGTGGGGAGCTGTTTTTT. Combining the CDR3 with reference TRBV7-9 and TRBJ2-2 gives the whole variable domain DTGVSQNPRHKITKRGQNVTFRCDPISEHNRLYWYRQTLGQGPEFLTYFQNEAQLEKSRLLSDRFSAERPKGSFSTLEIQRTEQGDSAMYLCASSLVPGRSGELFFGEGSRLTVL.

This clonotype was seen at least ten times. The genes are TRBV10-3 and TRBJ2-7; the D gene is possibly TRBD2 (5 bases). Germline V CDR1 and CDR2: ENHRY, SYGVKD. Trimming removed 6 bases at V and 6 bases at J, with 9 bases between. The length of the CDR3 is 11 residues. The CDR3 DNA sequence: TGTGCCATCAGCACCGGGATCGAGCAGTACTTC. Its translation is CAISTGIEQYF.

A few counts support this clonotype. The V call is TRBV7-2, the J call TRBJ2-7; D gene unclear. The CDR3 covers 15 residues. With 1 base removed from V and 6 bases from J, the gap between germline ends came to 16 bases. The germline V gene encodes CDR1 SGHTA and CDR2 FQGNSA. CDR3 protein: CASSLVGPTPLEQYF. The CDR3 DNA reads TGTGCCAGCAGCTTAGTTGGTCCCACCCCCCTCGAGCAGTACTTC.

The chain has TRBV12-3 or TRBV12-4 and TRBJ1-6; 7 nucleotides align to TRBD1. The CDR3 runs 16 residues. V was clipped by 1 base and J by 5 bases; unmatched bases: 5. The CDR3 DNA is TGTGCCAGCAGTTTAGGGGACAGTTATGATAATTCACCCCTCCACTTT. It encodes CASSLGDSYDNSPLHF.

The chain uses TRBV18 and TRBJ2-1; 8 positions match TRBD1. CDR3 size: 14 residues. The germline CDR1 and CDR2 sequences are KGHSH and LQKENI. Unmatched junction bases numbered 6, after V lost 2 bases and J lost 9 bases. Here the CDR3 reads CASSPRTGLGEQFF. The CDR3 DNA is TGTGCCAGCTCACCAAGGACAGGGTTGGGTGAGCAGTTCTTC.

This clonotype showed up just a few times. The rearrangement links TRBV5-1 to TRBJ1-2, with no clear D. This CDR3 is 13 amino acids long. Germline V gene data show CDR1 as SGHRS and CDR2 as YFSETQ. V lost 0 bases to trimming and J lost 4 bases, with 7 bases between them. In DNA form, the CDR3 reads TGCGCCAGCAGCTTGGAACCAGCCTATGGCTACACCTTC. Residues: CASSLEPAYGYTF. The variable domain in full, completed from reference TRBV5-1 and TRBJ1-2, reads KAGVTQTPRYLIKTRGQQVTLSCSPISGHRSVSWYQQTPGQGLQFLFEYFSETQRNKGNFPGRFSGRQFSNSRSEMNVSTLELGDSALYLCASSLEPAYGYTFGSGTRLTVV.

This clonotype was picked up a small number of times. This chain uses TRBV7-8 with TRBJ1-2, with D unclear. The germline V and J ends were trimmed by 0 bases and 8 bases, with 10 bases remaining between them. Germline values: CDR1 SGHVS, CDR2 FQNEAQ. The length of the CDR3 is 13 residues. CDR3 in amino acids: CASSLAKGLGYTF. For the CDR3, the DNA is TGTGCCAGCAGCTTAGCGAAAGGTTTGGGCTACACCTTC.

This clonotype came up a few times. V usage is TRBV6-2 or TRBV6-3 and J usage is TRBJ1-2, with D uncertain. Trimming took 2 bases from V and 4 from J, leaving 11 bases between them. CDR3 size: 14 residues. Germline-derived CDR1 and CDR2 are MNHEY and SVGEGT. CDR3 DNA: TGTGCCAGCAGTTACGTAGACCCCTCCTATGGCTACACCTTC. Its translation is CASSYVDPSYGYTF.

This clonotype has a count of ten or more. The rearrangement links TRBV20-1 to TRBJ1-6; D call uncertain. Trimming removed 5 bases from V and 4 bases from J, with 9 bases in between. CDR1 DFQATT and CDR2 SNEGSKA come from the germline V gene (reference sequence). This CDR3 is built from 13 residues. The CDR3 DNA is TGCAGTGCTCCCCCGCGGTATAATTCACCCCTCCACTTT. Residues: CSAPPRYNSPLHF.

This clonotype was counted a few times. The rearrangement links TRBV7-2 to TRBJ2-7; the D call may be TRBD1 or TRBD2 (6 bases each). This CDR3 spans 16 amino acids. With 0 bases removed from V and 4 bases from J, the gap between germline ends came to 16 bases. CDR1 SGHTA and CDR2 FQGNSA come from the germline V gene. CDR3 in amino acids: CASSLAHGGAYYEQYF. Here the CDR3 DNA reads TGTGCCAGCAGCTTAGCGCACGGGGGCGCTTATTACGAGCAGTACTTC.

This clonotype was counted many times. The chain combines TRBV29-1 with TRBJ1-5, with TRBD1 matching over 7 bases. Losses at the gene ends were 5 bases for V and 5 bases for J; bases not matched to a gene: 6. In germline, CDR1 is SQVTM, CDR2 ANQGSEA. The CDR3 runs 13 residues. CDR3 in amino acids: CSVLGGWDQPQHF. The CDR3 bases are TGCAGCGTTCTAGGGGGCTGGGATCAGCCCCAGCATTTT.

In its sample, this clonotype was seen many times. The chain employs TRBV6-5 and TRBJ2-7; 7 nucleotides agree with TRBD1. The CDR3 totals 11 residues. With 6 bases clipped from V and 6 bases from J, the junction kept 2 bases outside the gene matches. Per germline, CDR1 MNHEY and CDR2 SVGAGI. CDR3 sequence: CASRQGTEQYF. Written as DNA, the CDR3 is TGTGCCAGCAGACAGGGGACCGAGCAGTACTTC.

This chain uses TRBV3-1 with TRBJ2-7, with D possibly called TRBD1 or TRBD2 (6 bases each). The CDR3 spans 17 residues. V lost 1 base and J lost 1, with 17 bases in between. Germline-derived CDR1 and CDR2 are LGHDT and YNNKEL (reference sequence). In nucleotides, the CDR3 is TGTGCCAGCAGCCAAGGTGGAGGGGGGTCCTTTTCCTACGAGCAGTACTTC. Amino acids: CASSQGGGGSFSYEQYF.

The chain is built from TRBV20-1 and TRBJ1-3; D call uncertain. From germline, CDR1 is DFQATT and CDR2 SNEGSKA (reference sequence). The CDR3 has 12 residues. In nucleotides, the CDR3 is TGCAGGACTCTATGTCAGGGAAACACCATATATTTT. This encodes CRTLCQGNTIYF.

The chain employs TRBV6-5 and TRBJ2-1; 8 nucleotides align to TRBD2. From germline, CDR1 is MNHEY and CDR2 SVGAGI. The trim removed 8 bases at V and 4 bases at J, leaving 7 bases unmatched. This CDR3 has 14 residues. DNA for the CDR3: TGTGCCAGCCGGGAGGGACTAGTTTACAATGAGCAGTTCTTC. Protein product: CASREGLVYNEQFF.